This entry concerns a single T cell receptor (beta chain). A much larger clone differs by one base, so this may be a read error. Unique molecular identifiers were incorporated during preparation of the TCRbeta library. TCRdb recomputed calls from the PCR reads with MiXCR, one row per CDR3 protein. The sample includes roughly 150,000 distinct CDR3 sequences, over 8.5% of them seen just once. The CDR3 sequence is 14 residues long. Germline loops: CDR1 MNHEY, CDR2 SVGEGT. Trimming removed 5 bases from V and 12 bases from J, with 20 bases in between. This specimen comes from a study of T-cell reconstitution after alpha-beta-depleted transplantation in children.

The chain joins TRBV6-2 or TRBV6-3 to TRBJ2-1; perhaps TRBD2 as D (5 bases). This clonotype originated in a boy between 2 and 10 years old with acute myeloid leukemia, due to receive a stem cell transplant. Specimen: PBMCs, collected before TCRalphabeta/CD19-depleted stem cell transplant. The CDR3 DNA sequence: TGTGCCAGCAGTGTCCTTTGGTCCCGGGATGGGCAGTTCTTC. Encoded protein: CASSVLWSRDGQFF.